This entry features one T cell receptor (beta chain) sequence. Its cognate antigen is unknown. Profiling relied on immunoSEQ multiplex PCR, and the TCRdb table lists in-frame clones only, not all of them. The repertoire has some 200,000 clones, 88% of them found once; the top ten carry roughly a quarter. These data come from a study of T cell responses to AZD1222 COVID-19 vaccine. Study results and caveats: After two AZD1222 doses, spike-specific TCR breadth and depth rose versus day 0.

CDR3 size: 11 residues. V shed 7 bases and J shed 2 bases, with 5 bases lying between them. The chain joins TRBV12-3 or TRBV12-4 to TRBJ1-2; D gene uncertain. Source: peripheral blood, taken 28 days after the second AZD1222 dose. The sequence was obtained from an adult who received the AZD1222 COVID-19 vaccine. CDR3 bases: TGTGCCAGCACCAGGAACTATGGCTACACCTTC. Encoded protein: CASTRNYGYTF.